The present T cell receptor beta chain was sequenced within a study of blood T cell repertoires in COVID-19. Membership in each cohort depended on participant-reported clinical history. Clones were sequenced by immunoSEQ multiplex PCR, and TCRdb holds only the in-frame ones, with some missing. The sample holds 150,000 to 200,000 clones; about 82% are singletons and the top ten take more than 7.5%. This CDR3 contains 15 residues. Germline V CDR1 and CDR2: MNHEY, SMNVEV (reference sequence). The ends lost 3 bases at V and 2 bases at J; junction bases unmatched: 6. The TCR sequence derives from a woman between 25 and 40 years old who had recovered from COVID-19. The chain recombines TRBV27 with TRBJ2-7, with 8 nucleotides matching TRBD2. The sequenced material came from PBMCs or T cells enriched from blood (not recorded which). CDR3 sequence (DNA): TGTGCCAGCAGTTTCACCGGGACTAGGACCTACGAGCAGTACTTC. Translating it yields CASSFTGTRTYEQYF.